This T cell receptor (beta chain) was obtained from a study of human T cells and chemical hapten exposure. Sample time point: pre-sensitization, week 0. Regarding treatment: therapeutic diphenylcyclopropenone sensitization with weekly scalp DPC. V was clipped by 1 base and J by 2 bases, with 22 bases between them. CDR1 SQVTM and CDR2 ANQGSEA come from the germline V gene. The CDR3 covers 18 residues. TCRdb re-derived calls from the RACE reads in MiXCR, one entry per CDR3 protein. Of 50,000 to 65,000 distinct CDR3 sequences listed, roughly 6.7% were seen once; the top ten hold approximately 1.6%. At least ten counts were recorded for this clonotype.

The chain couples TRBV29-1 to TRBJ2-3; D gene uncertain. The sequences come from whole blood, collected in connection with sensitization to the hapten diphenylcyclopropenone (DPC). The source of this sequence is a young woman with alopecia areata. Some clones in this sample may be carry-over from other donors' samples. The CDR3 spells CSVEGFEMSGVFTDTQYF. The CDR3 region has the DNA TGCAGCGTTGAAGGTTTTGAGATGTCAGGTGTTTTCACAGATACGCAGTATTTT.